The sequence of this T cell receptor beta chain was determined in a study of blood T cells in healthy people across ages. The germline CDR1 and CDR2 sequences are ENHRY and SYGVKD. The CDR3 runs 14 residues. Trimming pared 0 bases from V and 5 bases from J, leaving 7 bases between. A second PCR, run for roughly 6 to 11 cycles, used a sample-barcoded 5' primer plus a J-beta primer mix. TCRdb ran MiXCR on the 5' RACE reads and lists one entry per CDR3 protein. Of hundreds of thousands of distinct CDR3 sequences in the sample, approximately 24% are singletons; the top ten hold around 3%. These data were likewise used in another study, on T cells of mothers and their children.

Sequencing was done on a sample of blood. The chain employs TRBV10-3 and TRBJ1-4; D is ambiguous. This sequence was found in a boy younger than 18 in good health. The CDR3 DNA follows: TGTGCCATCAGTGAGTCCGCAAGGAATGAAAAACTGTTTTTT. It yields the protein CAISESARNEKLFF.